This T cell receptor (beta chain) stems from a study of blood T cell repertoires in COVID-19. Background on the study: COVID-19 samples from acute and convalescent phases originated in the United States, Italy and Spain. Sources were T cells, B-cell-depleted T cells, or PBMCs; the material itself was cDNA or gDNA.

In the authors' workflow: Reference gene primer amplification yielded estimated nucleated cell counts. The method was immunoSEQ multiplex PCR; TCRdb's version includes in-frame clones alone and lacks a portion of them. V and J calls and clone size are those listed in that table; D and trimming were worked out from the DNA. The table shows around 20,000 clones, with around 89% occurring only once. This CDR3 contains 13 residues. V dropped 3 bases and J dropped 5 bases, with 9 bases sitting between them. Germline V lookup: CDR1 MNHNY, CDR2 SVGAGI (reference sequence). The sequence came from a human donor with active COVID-19. The donor label of this sample is uncertain. Specimen: peripheral blood. The rearrangement links TRBV6-6 to TRBJ2-3; no firm D call. As DNA, the CDR3 is TGTGCCAGCAGTTATAAGCAAAGAGATACGCAGTATTTT. Amino acids: CASSYKQRDTQYF.